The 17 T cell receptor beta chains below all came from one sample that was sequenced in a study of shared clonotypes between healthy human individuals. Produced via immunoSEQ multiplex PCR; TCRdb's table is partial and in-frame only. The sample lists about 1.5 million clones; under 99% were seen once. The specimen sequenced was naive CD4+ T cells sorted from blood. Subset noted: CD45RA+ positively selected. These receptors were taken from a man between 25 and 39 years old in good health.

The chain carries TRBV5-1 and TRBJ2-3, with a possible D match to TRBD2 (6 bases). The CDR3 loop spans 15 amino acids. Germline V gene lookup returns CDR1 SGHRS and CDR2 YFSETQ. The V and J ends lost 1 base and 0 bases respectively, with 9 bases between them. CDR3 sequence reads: CASSLTGTSTDTQYF. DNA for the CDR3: TGCGCCAGCAGCTTGACGGGGACTAGCACAGATACGCAGTATTTT.

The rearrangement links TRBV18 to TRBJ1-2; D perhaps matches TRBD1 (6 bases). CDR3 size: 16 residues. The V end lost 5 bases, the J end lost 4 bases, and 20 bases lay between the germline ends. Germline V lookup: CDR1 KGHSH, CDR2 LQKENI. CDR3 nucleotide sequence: TGTGCCAGCTCATCAGAGCAAATCGACAGGATCTATGGCTACACCTTC. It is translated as CASSSEQIDRIYGYTF.

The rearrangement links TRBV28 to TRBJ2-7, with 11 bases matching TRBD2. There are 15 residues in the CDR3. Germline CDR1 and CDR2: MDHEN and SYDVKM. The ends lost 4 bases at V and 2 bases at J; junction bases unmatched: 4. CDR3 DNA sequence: TGTGCCAGCAGTTCCTTAGCGGGAGGGGCCTACGAGCAGTACTTC. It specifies CASSSLAGGAYEQYF.

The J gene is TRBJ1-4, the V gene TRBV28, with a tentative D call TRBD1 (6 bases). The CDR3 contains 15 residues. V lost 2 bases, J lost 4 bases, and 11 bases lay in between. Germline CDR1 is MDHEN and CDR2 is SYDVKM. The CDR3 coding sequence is TGTGCCAGCAGTTTAGCCACAGGGTTTAATGAAAAACTGTTTTTT. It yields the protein CASSLATGFNEKLFF.

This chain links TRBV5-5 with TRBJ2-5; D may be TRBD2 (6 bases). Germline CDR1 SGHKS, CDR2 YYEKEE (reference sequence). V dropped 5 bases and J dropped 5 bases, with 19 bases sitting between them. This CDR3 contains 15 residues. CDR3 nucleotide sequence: TGTGCCAGCAGTTATACGGGGCCGGGGGAGGAGACCCAGTACTTC. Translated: CASSYTGPGEETQYF.

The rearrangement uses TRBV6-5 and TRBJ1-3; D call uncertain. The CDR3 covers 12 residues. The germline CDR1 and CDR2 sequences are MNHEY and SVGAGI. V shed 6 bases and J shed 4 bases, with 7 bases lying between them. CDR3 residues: CASSPRGNTIYF. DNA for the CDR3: TGTGCCAGCAGCCCCCGGGGAAACACCATATATTTT.

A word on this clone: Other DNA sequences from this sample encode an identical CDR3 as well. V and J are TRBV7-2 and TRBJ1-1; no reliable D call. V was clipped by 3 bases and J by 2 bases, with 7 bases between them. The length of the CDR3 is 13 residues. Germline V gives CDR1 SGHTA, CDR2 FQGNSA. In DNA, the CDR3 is TGTGCCAGCAGCTTGGTGGAAAACACTGAAGCTTTCTTT. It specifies CASSLVENTEAFF.

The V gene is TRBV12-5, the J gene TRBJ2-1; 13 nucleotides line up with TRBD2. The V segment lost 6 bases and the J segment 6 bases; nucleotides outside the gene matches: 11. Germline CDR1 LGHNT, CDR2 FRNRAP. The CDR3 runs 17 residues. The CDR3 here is CASGSTRTSGSPNEQFF. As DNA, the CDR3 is TGTGCTAGTGGCTCGACCCGGACTAGCGGGAGCCCCAATGAGCAGTTCTTC. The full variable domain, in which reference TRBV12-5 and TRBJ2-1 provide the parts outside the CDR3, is DARVTQTPRHKVTEMGQEVTMRCQPILGHNTVFWYRQTMMQGLELLAYFRNRAPLDDSGMPKDRFSAEMPDATLATLKIQPSEPRDSAVYFCASGSTRTSGSPNEQFFGPGTRLTVL.

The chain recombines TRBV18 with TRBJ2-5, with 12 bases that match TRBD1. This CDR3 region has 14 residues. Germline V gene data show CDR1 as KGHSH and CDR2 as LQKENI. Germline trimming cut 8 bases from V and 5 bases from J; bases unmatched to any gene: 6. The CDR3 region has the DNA TGTGCCAGCACCCGGGACAGGGGGCCGGAGACCCAGTACTTC. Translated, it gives CASTRDRGPETQYF.

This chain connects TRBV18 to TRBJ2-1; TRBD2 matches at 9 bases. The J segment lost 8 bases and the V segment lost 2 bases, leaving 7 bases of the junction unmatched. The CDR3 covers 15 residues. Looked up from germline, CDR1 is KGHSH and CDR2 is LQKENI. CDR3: CASSPTAGGYDEQFF. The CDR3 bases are TGTGCCAGCTCACCAACCGCGGGAGGGTACGATGAGCAGTTCTTC.

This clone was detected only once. CDR3 coding DNA: TGTGCCAGCAGTTTGCTGGGGGGAGTCAATGAAAAACTGTTTTTT. Translating gives CASSLLGGVNEKLFF. This sequence joins TRBV28 and TRBJ1-4; tentative D call: TRBD1 (5 bases). Per the germline V gene, CDR1 is MDHEN and CDR2 is SYDVKM. The CDR3 runs 15 residues. Trimming took 3 bases from V and 5 from J, leaving 13 bases between them.

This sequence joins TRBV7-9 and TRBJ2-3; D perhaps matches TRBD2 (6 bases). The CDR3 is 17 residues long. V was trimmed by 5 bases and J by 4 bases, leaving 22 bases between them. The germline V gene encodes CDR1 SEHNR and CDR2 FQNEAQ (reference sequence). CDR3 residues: CASSPRGGTLKPDTQYF. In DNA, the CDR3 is TGTGCCAGCAGCCCAAGGGGCGGGACGTTAAAACCAGATACGCAGTATTTT.

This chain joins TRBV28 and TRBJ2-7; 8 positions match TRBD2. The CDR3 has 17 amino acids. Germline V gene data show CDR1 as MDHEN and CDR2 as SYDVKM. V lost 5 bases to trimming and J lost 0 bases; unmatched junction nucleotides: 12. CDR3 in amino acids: CASSQLPTSAYSYEQYF. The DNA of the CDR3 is TGTGCCAGCAGTCAACTTCCGACTAGCGCATACTCCTACGAGCAGTACTTC.

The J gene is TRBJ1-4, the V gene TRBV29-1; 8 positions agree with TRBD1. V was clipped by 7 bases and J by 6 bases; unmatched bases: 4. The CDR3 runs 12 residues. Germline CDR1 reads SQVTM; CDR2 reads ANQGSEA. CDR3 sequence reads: CSGGQGHEKLFF. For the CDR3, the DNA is TGCAGCGGTGGACAGGGCCATGAAAAACTGTTTTTT.

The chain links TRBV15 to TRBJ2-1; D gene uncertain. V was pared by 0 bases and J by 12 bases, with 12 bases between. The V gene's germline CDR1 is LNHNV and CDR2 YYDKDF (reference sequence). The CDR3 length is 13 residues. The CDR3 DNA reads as TGTGCCACCAGCAGAGAGGGCGGAAGCTCGCAGTTCTTC. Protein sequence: CATSREGGSSQFF. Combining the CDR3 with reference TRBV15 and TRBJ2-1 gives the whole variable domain DAMVIQNPRYQVTQFGKPVTLSCSQTLNHNVMYWYQQKSSQAPKLLFHYYDKDFNNEADTPDNFQSRRPNTSFCFLDIRSPGLGDTAMYLCATSREGGSSQFFGPGTRLTVL.

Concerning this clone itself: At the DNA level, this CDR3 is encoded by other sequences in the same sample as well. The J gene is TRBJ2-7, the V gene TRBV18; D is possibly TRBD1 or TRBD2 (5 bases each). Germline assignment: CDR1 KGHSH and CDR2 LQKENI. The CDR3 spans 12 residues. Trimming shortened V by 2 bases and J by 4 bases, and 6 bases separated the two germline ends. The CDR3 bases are TGTGCCAGCTCACCAGGGGGTTACGAGCAGTACTTC. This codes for CASSPGGYEQYF.

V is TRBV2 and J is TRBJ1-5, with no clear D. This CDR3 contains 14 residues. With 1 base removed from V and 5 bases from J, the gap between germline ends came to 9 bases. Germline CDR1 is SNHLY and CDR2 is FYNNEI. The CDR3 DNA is TGTGCCAGCAGTGAAGGGCAGGACTATCAGCCCCAGCATTTT. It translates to CASSEGQDYQPQHF.